The T cell receptor (beta chain) described here comes from a study of Graves' ophthalmopathy and Graves' hyperthyroidism. In the study overall: Ahead of any treatment, peripheral blood was obtained at the initial diagnosis.

The germline CDR1 and CDR2 sequences are SNHLY and FYNNEI. V was pared by 1 base and J by 4 bases, with 11 bases between. CDR3 length: 16 amino acids. About this clonotype itself: Its antigen remains unidentified.

General study points: From stable hyperthyroidism, ophthalmopathy was separated by a 13-signature model with 87.88% sensitivity and around 80% specificity.

CDR3 regions of TCR beta were amplified from RNA transcripts. Second-round multiplex PCR came after a first-round RT-PCR that employed HTBI primers. TCRdb ran MiXCR on the multiplex PCR reads and lists one entry per CDR3 protein. The sample holds 200,000 to 300,000 distinct CDR3 sequences, roughly 50% seen once. Clinicians diagnosed using symptoms, serum thyroxine, TRAb, thyroid ultrasound and orbital computed tomography. As the starting material, around 10 ml of fresh peripheral blood yielded the PBMCs. The J gene is TRBJ1-6, the V gene TRBV2, with D possibly matching TRBD1 (6 bases). Sequencing input: peripheral blood. The receptor comes from an adult man with Graves' ophthalmopathy. The CDR3 here is CASSEEARGYNSPLHF. CDR3 in DNA: TGTGCCAGCAGTGAAGAGGCCAGGGGATATAATTCACCCCTCCACTTT.